Detailed here is one T cell receptor beta chain. This clonotype occurred a few times. The target of this receptor is not known. A read error is possible here, since a much larger clone lies one base away. TCRdb names Illumina HiSeq 1500 as the instrument used. In TCRdb, the public reads were trimmed at Q25 with fastp and aligned with MiXCR, with productive beta chains retained. Entries are consolidated by CDR3 protein sequence, retaining the most common genes and DNA. The sample has a few hundred thousand distinct CDR3 sequences on record, approximately 15% of them singletons. In total, the top ten clones hold around half of the sample. These data originate in a study of T cell repertoires in cytomegalovirus infection (dated by TCRdb to between 2019 and 2020). Concerning the study at large: Donor HLA type was relevant to the analysis, as public TCR beta signatures indicated carriage of CMV infection together with the matching HLA type. The investigation overall reported the following: Carriers of CMV infection plus the relevant HLA type were discriminated by the cumulative frequency of public TCR beta family members in the study cohort and in an independent roughly 340-donor cohort. The ex vivo response was dominated by HLA-C-restricted CMV-specific TCR beta clonotypes, which also provided the single most frequent clonotype in two of eight donors.

The CDR3 runs 12 amino acids, cysteine and phenylalanine included. Left in the record is the CDR3 DNA by itself, 36 bases read in frame from the first base. Sequences SGHVS (CDR1) and FNYEAQ (CDR2) are obtained from the germline V gene. The germline ends are 3 bases apart after V is trimmed by 3 bases and J by 2 bases. Input material: CD8+ T cells from PBMCs. The TCR comes from a human donor in good health (CMV status not recorded). Some clones in this sample may be carry-over from other donors' samples. Recombination joined TRBV7-6 with TRBJ2-3; no confident D gene assignment can be made. The sequenced DNA is TGTGCCAGCAGCTTGGACACAGATACGCAGTATTTT. This codes for CASSLDTDTQYF.